Listed below are T cell receptor beta chains from one sample, sequenced in a study of long-term antiretroviral therapy in people with HIV. The method was immunoSEQ multiplex PCR; TCRdb's version includes in-frame clones alone and lacks a portion of them. The sample has about 35,000 clones, roughly 74% seen once. Sequenced material: unsorted PBMCs, taken 3 years after starting antiretroviral therapy. The receptors come from a man aged 45-60 years with HIV. The CDR3 runs from the conserved cysteine through the conserved F or W.

J: TRBJ2-3; V: TRBV29-1; CDR3: CSVAQLDIGTDTQYF
J: TRBJ1-5; V: TRBV5-5; CDR3: CASSPTGAYSNQPQHF
J: TRBJ2-5; V: TRBV7-2; CDR3: CASSLTPETQYF
J: TRBJ1-1; V: TRBV18; CDR3: CATGAGMNTEAFF
J: TRBJ2-5; V: TRBV18; CDR3: CASSPPGTGVETQYF
J: TRBJ1-6; V: TRBV6-1; CDR3: CASSEQYHDRISPLHF
J: TRBJ1-5; V: TRBV18; CDR3: CASSISISNQPQHF
J: TRBJ1-3; V: TRBV18; CDR3: CASAELGLSYSGNTIYF
J: TRBJ1-6; V: TRBV27; CDR3: CASSRDQSPLHF
J: TRBJ2-7; V: TRBV5-4; CDR3: CASSLKGTYEQYF
J: TRBJ1-1; V: TRBV7-2; CDR3: CASSPGRNTEAFF
J: TRBJ1-1; V: TRBV21-1; CDR3: CASSKALAGQPDNTEAFF
J: TRBJ2-3; V: TRBV5-6; CDR3: CASRMDPTDTQYF
J: TRBJ2-3; V: TRBV27; CDR3: CASSSPSGFTDTQYF
J: TRBJ2-6; V: TRBV9; CDR3: CASSGLTGALSGANVLTF
J: TRBJ2-3; V: TRBV7-6; CDR3: CASSFAGQGDTQYF
J: TRBJ2-1; V: TRBV19; CDR3: CASSMVSGPYNEQFF
J: TRBJ2-7; V: TRBV5-4; CDR3: CASSLKDRVRVYF
J: TRBJ1-5; V: TRBV18; CDR3: CASSLDSPNQPQHF